These 20 T cell receptor beta chains were sequenced from one sample in a study of blood T cell repertoires in COVID-19 (dated by TCRdb to 2020 to 2021). Library creation used the immunoSEQ multiplex PCR assay. Entries here come from immuneACCESS through TCRdb and include only in-frame sequences with V and J called. Some clones fail to appear in such tables; in the studies checked, an unresolved V gene covers under half of the shortfall, and the cause of the remainder is unknown. Recorded for this sample are some 120,000 clones; about 74% of them occurred a single time. Roughly 5.5% of the sample rests with the top ten. The specimen was peripheral blood. These receptors all stem from a man in his sixties with acute or convalescent COVID-19.

The chain links TRBV6-5 to TRBJ2-1; D may be TRBD2 (5 bases). Germline loops: CDR1 MNHEY, CDR2 SVGAGI. This CDR3 is 14 amino acids long. V was clipped by 2 bases and J by 7 bases, with 12 bases between them. In DNA, the CDR3 is TGTGCCAGCAGTTACCAGGACTCCAAAAATGAGCAGTTCTTC. This translates into CASSYQDSKNEQFF.

The J gene is TRBJ2-7, the V gene TRBV28, with a possible D match to TRBD2 (7 bases). The V end lost 5 bases, the J end lost 3 bases, and 14 bases lay between the germline ends. Germline assignment: CDR1 MDHEN and CDR2 SYDVKM. This CDR3 has 14 amino acids. The CDR3 loop reads CASSPGGQDYEQYF. The CDR3 nucleotides are TGTGCCAGCAGTCCCGGGGGGCAGGACTACGAGCAGTACTTC.

V is TRBV2 and J is TRBJ1-5; perhaps TRBD1 as D (6 bases). This CDR3 contains 13 residues. V was trimmed by 6 bases and J by 2 bases, leaving 8 bases between them. Germline V gene sequence: CDR1 SNHLY, CDR2 FYNNEI. This CDR3 is CASSDRRNQPQHF. In nucleotides, the CDR3 is TGTGCCAGCAGCGACAGGCGCAATCAGCCCCAGCATTTT.

The genes are TRBV30 and TRBJ2-7, with D possibly TRBD2 on 5 matching bases. Germline CDR1 and CDR2: GTSNPN and SVGIG (reference sequence). The CDR3 has 12 amino acids. Trimming stripped 4 bases from V and 2 bases from J, with 9 bases between. The CDR3 loop is CAWNPGTYEQYF. As DNA, the CDR3 is TGTGCCTGGAATCCGGGAACCTACGAGCAGTACTTC.

This clone has just a few counts. The chain recombines TRBV21-1 with TRBJ1-2; the table's D call TRBD1 went unverified against the DNA. TRBV21-1 is designated a pseudogene. This CDR3 has 16 amino acids. The CDR3 loop is CASSKILGQGLIGYTF. CDR3 DNA: TGTGCCAGCAGCAAAATCCTCGGACAGGGGTTGATTGGCTACACCTTC.

This clone was recorded only once. The rearrangement uses TRBV5-6 and TRBJ1-2, with 7 bases lining up with TRBD1. With 5 bases clipped from V and 4 bases from J, the junction kept 5 bases outside the gene matches. CDR3 length: 13 residues. The germline V gene encodes CDR1 SGHDT and CDR2 YYEEEE. The CDR3 reads CASSGDSAYGYTF. The CDR3 DNA sequence: TGTGCCAGCAGTGGGGACAGCGCCTATGGCTACACCTTC.

The chain carries TRBV5-5 and TRBJ2-7; TRBD1 matches at 7 bases. Germline-derived CDR1 and CDR2 are SGHKS and YYEKEE (reference sequence). V shed 1 base and J 3 bases; nucleotides not matched to a gene: 16. The CDR3 contains 18 residues. The CDR3, as DNA: TGTGCCAGCAGCTTGTTGGGGGACAGCCGCTATTACCTCTACGAGCAGTACTTC. This gives the protein CASSLLGDSRYYLYEQYF.

This clone is a singleton in its sample. CDR3: CRHECGGVYEQYF. CDR3 nucleotides: TGCCGCCATGAATGCGGAGGCGTCTACGAGCAGTACTTC. The genes are TRBV29-1 and TRBJ2-7; D may be TRBD2 (5 bases). The length of the CDR3 is 13 residues. CDR1 SQVTM and CDR2 ANQGSEA come from the germline V gene.

The rearrangement joins TRBV6-5 to TRBJ1-1, with D perhaps TRBD1 (6 bases). Germline V gene lookup returns CDR1 MNHEY and CDR2 SVGAGI. The V end was cut by 10 bases, the J end by 5 bases, with 14 bases between. CDR3 length: 12 residues. CDR3 coding DNA: TGTGCCACTACAGGGCGTCGGACTGAAGCTTTCTTT. This encodes CATTGRRTEAFF.

This chain connects TRBV3-1 (or the pseudogene TRBV3-2) to TRBJ2-2, with D possibly matching TRBD2 (6 bases). Trimming took 1 base from V and 7 from J, leaving 13 bases between them. CDR3 size: 15 residues. Germline CDR1 is LGHDT and CDR2 is YNNKEL (reference sequence). The CDR3 DNA sequence: TGTGCCAGCAGCCAAGTCGCTAGCGCGGTCGGGGAGCTGTTTTTT. This gives the protein CASSQVASAVGELFF.

The chain links TRBV2 to TRBJ2-1, with 8 bases that match TRBD2. Germline lookup yields CDR1 SNHLY and CDR2 FYNNEI. This CDR3 is 15 amino acids long. V shed 2 bases and J 8 bases; nucleotides not matched to a gene: 8. The CDR3 region has the DNA TGTGCCAGCAGTGAAAGTCGGGGGGGCGTCTATGAGCAGTTCTTC. Amino acids: CASSESRGGVYEQFF.

The chain has TRBV4-2 and TRBJ2-1; TRBD2 matches 8 bases. This CDR3 region has 16 residues. The V gene end was trimmed by 0 bases and the J gene end by 8 bases; junction bases not matched to a gene: 9. CDR1 is LGHNA, CDR2 YNFKEQ, per germline. CDR3 nucleotides: TGTGCCAGCAGCCAAGATTCAAGTAGCGGGACCTATGAGCAGTTCTTC. Translating it yields CASSQDSSSGTYEQFF.

The V call is TRBV6-5, the J call TRBJ2-4; 9 bases line up with TRBD1. Per the germline V gene, CDR1 is MNHEY and CDR2 is SVGAGI. Trimming at V came to 7 bases and at J to 9 bases, leaving 13 bases not matched to a gene. CDR3 length: 15 amino acids. This CDR3 reads CASIQDRGVASIQYF. The DNA of the CDR3 is TGTGCCAGCATCCAAGACAGGGGGGTAGCGAGCATTCAGTACTTC.

J is TRBJ1-4 and V is TRBV25-1; 7 bases match TRBD1. CDR1 MGHDK and CDR2 SYGVNS come from the germline V gene. This CDR3 region has 14 residues. The V segment lost 6 bases and the J segment 7 bases; nucleotides outside the gene matches: 8. The CDR3 reads CASRRDSLSEKLFF. CDR3 nucleotide sequence: TGTGCCAGCAGGCGGGACAGCCTTTCTGAAAAACTGTTTTTT.

The rearrangement uses TRBV30 and TRBJ1-5; D might be TRBD1 (6 bases). The CDR3 has 17 amino acids. CDR1 is GTSNPN, CDR2 SVGIG, per germline (reference sequence). V lost 2 bases to trimming and J lost 1 base, with 18 bases between them. Here the CDR3 DNA reads TGTGCCTGGAGTATGGGGGCCCACTCTATGAGCAATCAGCCCCAGCATTTT. Its translation: CAWSMGAHSMSNQPQHF.

This clone occurred once. This chain uses TRBV9 with TRBJ2-3; 11 bases map to TRBD2. Trimming removed 4 bases from V and 4 bases from J; junction bases left unmatched: 11. Germline V CDR1 and CDR2: SGDLS, YYNGEE. There are 17 residues in the CDR3. The CDR3 DNA follows: TGTGCCAGCAGCCCCGGGCCTAGCGGGGGGTCGGCAGATACGCAGTATTTT. Amino acid sequence: CASSPGPSGGSADTQYF.

V gene TRBV7-3 combines with J gene TRBJ2-3, with D uncertain. Looked up from germline, CDR1 is SGHTA and CDR2 is FQGTGA. The CDR3 extends over 16 amino acids. Deletions cut 1 base from V and 2 bases from J, with 13 bases between. CDR3 coding DNA: TGTGCCAGCAGCTTAATGGGCCCTGGTCCCACAGATACGCAGTATTTT. This codes for CASSLMGPGPTDTQYF.

The chain joins TRBV5-1 to TRBJ1-4, with D uncertain. Germline lookup yields CDR1 SGHRS and CDR2 YFSETQ. The CDR3 runs to 14 residues. V was clipped by 4 bases and J by 10 bases, with 17 bases between them. This chain's CDR3 is CASSPRPGEGKLFF. DNA for the CDR3: TGCGCCAGCAGCCCCCGACCTGGGGAGGGAAAACTGTTTTTT.

V usage is TRBV9 and J usage is TRBJ1-1; 7 positions agree with TRBD1. This CDR3 is built from 15 residues. Germline-derived CDR1 and CDR2 are SGDLS and YYNGEE. V was pared by 1 base and J by 5 bases, with 8 bases of the junction left unmatched. The CDR3 is CASSVTTGAQTEAFF. CDR3 DNA: TGTGCCAGCAGCGTAACTACAGGGGCTCAGACTGAAGCTTTCTTT.

The chain is built from TRBV30 and TRBJ1-3; D possibly corresponds to TRBD1 (5 bases). Germline-derived CDR1 and CDR2 are GTSNPN and SVGIG (reference sequence). V dropped 3 bases and J dropped 0 bases, with 15 bases sitting between them. This CDR3 contains 16 residues. The CDR3 nucleotides are TGTGCCTGGAGGGCCGGGACTCCACTCTCTGGAAACACCATATATTTT. Its protein product is CAWRAGTPLSGNTIYF.